This entry features one T cell receptor (beta chain) sequence. The data originate from a study of blood T cells in healthy people across ages. Trimming took 0 bases from V and 1 from J, leaving 7 bases between them. This CDR3 contains 15 residues. Germline CDR1 reads MDHEN; CDR2 reads SYDVKM. Then a second PCR, running roughly 7 to 11 cycles, was carried out with a sample-barcoded 5' primer and a J-beta primer mix. Individual samples furnished no less than 2.5 million CDR3-containing paired-end reads apiece. TCRdb re-called the 5' RACE reads with MiXCR, one entry per CDR3 protein. The sample shows 800,000 to 900,000 distinct CDR3 sequences, 60% to 80% of them seen only once.

The J gene is TRBJ2-1, the V gene TRBV28; possibly TRBD2 for D (5 bases). Material for sequencing was blood. The clonotype originates from a man aged 25-40 years in good health. CDR3 sequence (DNA): TGTGCCAGCAGTTTATGGACGGGGTCCTACAATGAGCAGTTCTTC. Protein product: CASSLWTGSYNEQFF.